This is a list of T cell receptor beta chains from one sample in a study of T cells in Graves' hyperthyroidism and ophthalmopathy. TCRdb processed the multiplex PCR reads anew with MiXCR; each CDR3 protein has one entry. The data show under 300,000 distinct CDR3 sequences, 10% to 15% seen once. What was sequenced was blood. The receptors here all came from a woman in her twenties or thirties with Graves' hyperthyroidism that later progressed to Graves' ophthalmopathy. Each CDR3 is given with its conserved first and last residue. D genes are given only for firm matches. Size is omitted from some rows. Given values are once, few, many or a class for expanded clones.

CDR3 DNA,CDR3 protein,D gene,clone size,V gene,CDR3 length,J gene
TGCAGCACCCGGACAGGACCCAACTATGGCTACACCTTC,CSTRTGPNYGYTF,TRBD1,NA,TRBV29-1,13,TRBJ1-2
TGCGCCAGCAGCTTTCAGGGCTCAAATGAAAAACTGTTTTTT,CASSFQGSNEKLFF,NA,few,TRBV4-1,14,TRBJ1-4
TGTGCCAGCCAGGGGCTGGGGACGAACACCGGGGAGCTGTTTTTT,CASQGLGTNTGELFF,NA,many,TRBV7-2,15,TRBJ2-2
TGTGCCAGCAGTCCAACCACAGGTAGCAATCAGCCCCAGCATTTT,CASSPTTGSNQPQHF,NA,many,TRBV27,15,TRBJ1-5
TGTGCCAGCAGCGCGATGGGCCTCCGCGATGAGCAGTTCTTC,CASSAMGLRDEQFF,NA,NA,TRBV6-1,14,TRBJ2-1
TGTGCCAGCAGCAGGACTAGCGAGGAGGAGACCCAGTACTTC,CASSRTSEEETQYF,TRBD2,few,TRBV4-2,14,TRBJ2-5
TGTGCCAGCAGTCCGCCAGGGGGCTGGGGCACAGATACGCAGTATTTT,CASSPPGGWGTDTQYF,TRBD1,many,TRBV28,16,TRBJ2-3
TGTGCCAGCAGCTTGGGTCCAGAGAGCAATCAGCCCCAGCATTTT,CASSLGPESNQPQHF,NA,NA,TRBV5-4,15,TRBJ1-5
TGTGCCTGGGCGAACCTCGGCGTGGGGGCCTACAATGAGCAGTTCTTC,CAWANLGVGAYNEQFF,NA,many,TRBV30,16,TRBJ2-1
TGTGCCAGCAGCCCCTCTAGGTCCACCGGGGAGCTGTTTTTT,CASSPSRSTGELFF,NA,many,TRBV11-2,14,TRBJ2-2
TGTGCCAGCAGTTACGTGACTAGCGCAGATACGCAGTATTTT,CASSYVTSADTQYF,TRBD2,many,TRBV6-2/TRBV6-3,14,TRBJ2-3
TGTGCCAGCAGCCAAGATCCGGCGGGGACTGGAAACACCATATATTTT,CASSQDPAGTGNTIYF,NA,few,TRBV14,16,TRBJ1-3
TGTGCCAGCAGCCCGGACAGGAGCTCTGGAAACACCATATATTTT,CASSPDRSSGNTIYF,TRBD1,NA,TRBV2,15,TRBJ1-3
TGTGCCAGCAGCTTAGACTCCGGGGAGCAGTTCTTC,CASSLDSGEQFF,NA,many,TRBV7-2,12,TRBJ2-1
TGTGCCAGCTCCTTAGGGGAGGGGCATTACAATGAGCAGTTCTTC,CASSLGEGHYNEQFF,TRBD2,many,TRBV27,15,TRBJ2-1
TGTGCCAGCAGTCGGACAGGGGCGGCGAACACCGGGGAGCTGTTTTTT,CASSRTGAANTGELFF,TRBD1,many,TRBV6-2/TRBV6-3,16,TRBJ2-2
TGCGCCAGCAGCTATAGCGGGAGGGCCCCTTTTCTAGCCAAAAACATTCAGTACTTC,CASSYSGRAPFLAKNIQYF,TRBD2,many,TRBV5-1,19,TRBJ2-4
TGCAGTGCTAGAGAGGGGGGGAATCAGCCCCAGCATTTT,CSAREGGNQPQHF,NA,many,TRBV20-1,13,TRBJ1-5